The rows below give T cell receptor beta chains drawn from one sample of a study of blood T cells in healthy people across ages. TCRdb re-analysed the 5' RACE reads in MiXCR, keeping a single row per CDR3 protein. The data show 700,000 to 1,000,000 distinct CDR3 sequences, about 42% seen once. The sequenced sample was blood. These TCRs come from a man between 60 and 70 years old in good health. Both conserved end residues are part of each CDR3. A D gene is named only where the DNA matches it firmly. Part of the rows lack a size; the others show once, few, many or a class for expanded clones.

>.|TRBJ2-3|.|TRBV10-3
CAISEAGYRDTQYF
TGTGCCATCAGTGAGGCAGGGTATCGAGATACGCAGTATTTT
>.|TRBJ1-2|.|TRBV25-1
CASSTRERQERHGYTF
TGTGCCAGCAGTACGCGGGAGAGACAGGAGCGGCATGGCTACACCTTC
>.|TRBJ1-6|.|TRBV20-1
CSARGAGPYNSPLHF
TGCAGTGCTAGAGGAGCAGGGCCCTATAATTCACCCCTCCACTTT
>TRBD2|TRBJ2-3|.|TRBV14
CASSQSLAGDTDTQYF
TGTGCCAGCAGCCAATCGCTAGCGGGGGACACAGATACGCAGTATTTT
>TRBD1|TRBJ2-7|many|TRBV7-2
CASTPGQSSYEQYF
TGTGCCAGCACCCCGGGACAGAGCTCCTACGAGCAGTACTTC
>TRBD1|TRBJ2-3|many|TRBV29-1
CSIRTGIPGTQYF
TGCAGCATCCGGACAGGAATCCCGGGAACGCAGTATTTT
>TRBD1|TRBJ2-1|few|TRBV14
CASSSSDRGYNEQFF
TGTGCCAGCAGCTCGAGTGACAGGGGCTACAATGAGCAGTTCTTC
>TRBD1|TRBJ2-7|.|TRBV7-2
CATGGTPYEQYF
TGTGCGACAGGGGGCACACCCTACGAGCAGTACTTC
>.|TRBJ1-6|.|TRBV10-3
CAISQASKDSPLHF
TGTGCCATCAGTCAGGCGTCTAAGGATTCACCCCTCCACTTT
>TRBD1|TRBJ2-1|.|TRBV11-1
CASSRDRESYNEQFF
TGTGCCAGCAGCCGAGACAGGGAGTCCTACAATGAGCAGTTCTTC
>.|TRBJ1-2|few|TRBV27
CASSLSGKNLGYTF
TGTGCCAGCAGTTTATCTGGCAAGAATTTGGGCTACACCTTC
>.|TRBJ2-5|few|TRBV29-1
CSVEGPGRETQYF
TGCAGCGTTGAAGGACCGGGGCGGGAGACCCAGTACTTC
>.|TRBJ2-7|.|TRBV29-1
CSVGGKGLEQYF
TGCAGCGTTGGGGGGAAGGGGCTCGAGCAGTACTTC
>.|TRBJ1-6|.|TRBV6-5
CASSDPGTGLSPLHF
TGTGCCAGCAGCGACCCCGGGACCGGGCTCTCACCCCTCCACTTT
>.|TRBJ2-3|.|TRBV10-1
CASSEPQEDLSSDTQYF
TGCGCCAGCAGTGAGCCCCAAGAGGACTTATCTTCAGATACGCAGTATTTT
>TRBD1|TRBJ1-6|.|TRBV7-2
CASSPGQGSSSYNSPLHF
TGTGCCAGCAGCCCGGGACAGGGGTCGAGCTCCTATAATTCACCCCTCCACTTT
>TRBD1|TRBJ2-7|many|TRBV29-1
CSVEGTGHSYEQYF
TGCAGCGTCGAAGGGACAGGACATTCCTACGAGCAGTACTTC